The 10 T cell receptor beta chains below come from one sample, sequenced in a study of response to subunit inactivated influenza vaccine. TCRdb analysed the RT-PCR reads with MiXCR anew, one entry per CDR3 protein. The sample consists of about 700,000 distinct CDR3 sequences, 14% of them appearing once. The sample consisted of PBMCs from blood, taken 14 to 15 days before vaccination. Receptors originate from a man aged 50-60 years who received an inactivated influenza vaccine.

This rearrangement joins TRBV28 to TRBJ1-5; 7 nucleotides agree with TRBD1. Germline V gene lookup returns CDR1 MDHEN and CDR2 SYDVKM. Losses at the gene ends were 7 bases for V and 3 bases for J; bases not matched to a gene: 9. The CDR3 length is 15 residues. The CDR3 nucleotides are TGTGCCAGCAACCCCGACAGGGTGGACAATCAGCCCCAGCATTTT. Amino acid sequence: CASNPDRVDNQPQHF.

This chain uses TRBV2 with TRBJ2-6, with 11 bases identical to TRBD2. The germline CDR1 and CDR2 sequences are SNHLY and FYNNEI. This CDR3 contains 19 residues. The DNA of the CDR3 is TGTACCCTCGGCACTATAGCGGGGGGGCCTTTGTCCGGGGCCAACGTCCTGACTTTC. Protein sequence: CTLGTIAGGPLSGANVLTF. Full variable domain (outside the CDR3, taken from reference TRBV2 and TRBJ2-6): EPEVTQTPSHQVTQMGQEVILRCVPISNHLYFYWYRQILGQKVEFLVSFYNNEISEKSEIFDDQFSVERPDGSNFTLKIRSTKLEDSAMYFCTLGTIAGGPLSGANVLTFGAGSRLTVL.

This chain joins TRBV4-3 and TRBJ1-1; TRBD1 might be the D (5 bases). This CDR3 has 16 amino acids. The V and J ends lost 0 bases and 4 bases respectively, with 15 bases between them. Germline values: CDR1 LGHNA, CDR2 YSLEER. The CDR3 nucleotides read TGCGCCAGCAGCCAAGATCAGAGACGGGGGGTCACTGAAGCTTTCTTT. This codes for CASSQDQRRGVTEAFF.

This clonotype was seen only a few times. This chain joins TRBV25-1 and TRBJ1-5; D gene unclear. CDR3 length: 14 residues. V dropped 1 base and J dropped 4 bases, with 8 bases sitting between them. CDR1 is MGHDK and CDR2 is SYGVNS in the germline V gene. CDR3 bases: TGTGCCAGCAGTGAATCGGGTGGGAATCAGCCCCAGCATTTT. Its translation: CASSESGGNQPQHF. Drawing the rest from reference TRBV25-1 and TRBJ1-5, the complete variable domain is EADIYQTPRYLVIGTGKKITLECSQTMGHDKMYWYQQDPGMELHLIHYSYGVNSTEKGDLSSESTVSRIRTEHFPLTLESARPSHTSQYLCASSESGGNQPQHFGDGTRLSIL.

This clonotype was seen a few times. J is TRBJ2-2 and V is TRBV4-2, with D possibly matching TRBD2 (5 bases). Trimming removed 1 base at V and 2 bases at J, with 11 bases between. This CDR3 comprises 16 residues. The germline CDR1 and CDR2 sequences are LGHNA and YNFKEQ. CDR3: CASSQVSGINTGELFF. In DNA form, the CDR3 reads TGTGCCAGCAGCCAAGTCTCCGGGATTAACACCGGGGAGCTGTTTTTT.

The count of this clonotype is one. The gene calls are TRBV6-1 and TRBJ2-5; 11 bases are a match to TRBD2. The length of the CDR3 is 15 residues. Germline lookup yields CDR1 MNHNS and CDR2 SASEGT. Trimming took 5 bases from V and 9 from J; bases not matched to a gene: 11. CDR3 in amino acids: CASSPGLAAMAAQYF. In DNA, the CDR3 is TGTGCCAGCAGTCCGGGACTAGCGGCGATGGCGGCCCAGTACTTC.

This clonotype appeared many times. CDR3: CASSLLDRGVREQYF. The DNA of the CDR3 is TGTGCCAGCAGCTTACTGGACAGGGGGGTTCGGGAGCAGTACTTC. The genes are TRBV11-2 and TRBJ2-7; TRBD1 agrees at 10 bases. With V trimmed by 2 bases and J by 7 bases, 8 bases remained unmatched. This CDR3 spans 15 amino acids. Germline CDR1 and CDR2: SGHAT and FQNNGV.

Note on this clonotype: The germline gene is not matched at one end of the junction; a read error may be the cause. The genes are TRBV6-1 and TRBJ2-7; D may be TRBD2 (5 bases). The CDR3 covers 12 residues. The germline gives CDR1 MNHNS, CDR2 SASEGT. The chain's CDR3 is CSSSEARTFQYF. CDR3 DNA: TGTTCCAGCAGTGAAGCGCGGACTTTTCAGTACTTC.

This clonotype has just a few counts. The V gene is TRBV6-5, the J gene TRBJ1-4; 9 positions agree with TRBD1. This CDR3 comprises 15 residues. The trim removed 2 bases at V and 7 bases at J, leaving 5 bases unmatched. The V gene's germline CDR1 is MNHEY and CDR2 SVGAGI. CDR3 amino acids: CASSYATGGGEKLFF. CDR3 nucleotides: TGTGCCAGCAGTTACGCCACAGGGGGCGGTGAAAAACTGTTTTTT.

This clonotype was seen more than once but under ten times. The genes are TRBV5-1 and TRBJ1-1; D is unresolved. The CDR3 length is 14 residues. The germline gives CDR1 SGHRS, CDR2 YFSETQ. V dropped 0 bases and J dropped 4 bases, with 10 bases sitting between them. CDR3 in DNA: TGCGCCAGCAGCTTGGGGGCCGGGAGCACTGAAGCTTTCTTT. This encodes CASSLGAGSTEAFF.